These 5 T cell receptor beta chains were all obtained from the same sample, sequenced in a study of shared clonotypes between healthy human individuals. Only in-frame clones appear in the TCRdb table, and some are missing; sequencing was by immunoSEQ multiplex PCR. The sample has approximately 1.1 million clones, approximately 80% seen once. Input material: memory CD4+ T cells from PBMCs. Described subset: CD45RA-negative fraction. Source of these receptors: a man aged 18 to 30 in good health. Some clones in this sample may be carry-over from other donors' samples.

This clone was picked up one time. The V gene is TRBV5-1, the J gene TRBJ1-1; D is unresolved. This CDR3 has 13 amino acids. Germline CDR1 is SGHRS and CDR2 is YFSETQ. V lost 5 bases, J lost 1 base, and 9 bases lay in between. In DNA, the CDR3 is TGCGCCAGCAGAGGTAAGACGAACACTGAAGCTTTCTTT. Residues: CASRGKTNTEAFF.

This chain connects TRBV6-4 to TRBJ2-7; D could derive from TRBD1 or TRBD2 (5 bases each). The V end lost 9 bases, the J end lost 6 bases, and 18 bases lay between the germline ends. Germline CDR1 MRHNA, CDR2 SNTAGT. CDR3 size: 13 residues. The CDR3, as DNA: TGTGCCAGTTCACCAGCTGAGGGGCTCGAGCAGTACTTC. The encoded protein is CASSPAEGLEQYF.

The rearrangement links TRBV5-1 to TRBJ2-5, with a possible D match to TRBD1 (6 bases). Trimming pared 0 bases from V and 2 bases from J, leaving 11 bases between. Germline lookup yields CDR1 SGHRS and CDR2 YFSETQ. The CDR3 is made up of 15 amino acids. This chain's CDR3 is CASSLGQALQETQYF. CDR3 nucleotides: TGCGCCAGCAGCTTGGGACAGGCCCTGCAAGAGACCCAGTACTTC. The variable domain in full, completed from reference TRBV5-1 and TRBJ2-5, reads KAGVTQTPRYLIKTRGQQVTLSCSPISGHRSVSWYQQTPGQGLQFLFEYFSETQRNKGNFPGRFSGRQFSNSRSEMNVSTLELGDSALYLCASSLGQALQETQYFGPGTRLLVL.

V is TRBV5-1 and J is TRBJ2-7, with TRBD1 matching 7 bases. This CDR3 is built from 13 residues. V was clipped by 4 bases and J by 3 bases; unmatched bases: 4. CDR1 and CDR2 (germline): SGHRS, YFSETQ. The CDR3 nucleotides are TGCGCCAGCAGCGACAGGGTAGGCTACGAGCAGTACTTC. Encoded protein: CASSDRVGYEQYF.

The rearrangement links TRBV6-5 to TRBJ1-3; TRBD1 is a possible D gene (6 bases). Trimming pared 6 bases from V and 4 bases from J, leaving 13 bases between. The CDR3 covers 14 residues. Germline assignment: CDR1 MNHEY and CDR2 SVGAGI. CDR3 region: CASRPTGTGNTIYF. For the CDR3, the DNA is TGTGCCAGCAGACCGACAGGTACAGGAAACACCATATATTTT.